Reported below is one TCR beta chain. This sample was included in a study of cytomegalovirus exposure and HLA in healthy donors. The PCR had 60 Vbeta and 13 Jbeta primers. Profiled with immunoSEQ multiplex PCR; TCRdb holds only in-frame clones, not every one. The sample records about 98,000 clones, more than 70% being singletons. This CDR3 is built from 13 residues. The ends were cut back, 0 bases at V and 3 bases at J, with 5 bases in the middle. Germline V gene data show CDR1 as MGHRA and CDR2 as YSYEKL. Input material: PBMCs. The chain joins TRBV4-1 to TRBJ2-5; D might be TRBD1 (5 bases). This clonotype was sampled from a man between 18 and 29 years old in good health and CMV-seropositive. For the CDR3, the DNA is TGCGCCAGCAGCCAAGACAGGGAAGAGACCCAGTACTTC. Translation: CASSQDREETQYF.